This is a list of T cell receptor beta chains from one sample in a study of T cell repertoires in cytomegalovirus infection. TCRdb recomputed calls from the reads with MiXCR, one row per CDR3 protein. The repertoire holds 60,000 to 75,000 distinct CDR3 sequences, just under 4% seen once, with approximately 20% in the top ten. Material: PBMCs. These receptors all come from a human donor in good health (CMV status not recorded). Some clones in this sample may be carry-over from other donors' samples. CDR3s include the opening cysteine and the closing phenylalanine or tryptophan. D genes are given only for firm matches. Where a row states a size, it is once, few, many or the class of an expanded clone; other rows omit it.

length: 16
size: few
V: TRBV20-1
J: TRBJ2-1
D: .
DNA: TGCAGTGCTAGAGATATGCGGGAAAATTCCTACAATGAGCAGTTCTTC
CDR3: CSARDMRENSYNEQFF

length: 15
size: many
V: TRBV7-3
J: TRBJ2-2
D: .
DNA: TGTGCCAGCAGCTTAATCGCGGCGGGGACCGGGGAGCTGTTTTTT
CDR3: CASSLIAAGTGELFF

length: 13
size: many
V: TRBV7-2
J: TRBJ2-5
D: .
DNA: TGTGCCAGCAGCTTCGACAGCCAAGAGACCCAGTACTTC
CDR3: CASSFDSQETQYF

length: 12
size: many
V: TRBV11-3
J: TRBJ2-5
D: .
DNA: TGTGCCAGCAGCGAGCGACCGGAGACCCAGTACTTC
CDR3: CASSERPETQYF

length: 15
size: many
V: TRBV7-2
J: TRBJ2-5
D: .
DNA: TGTGCCAGCAGCTTAGTGTCTGGGGGAAAAGAGACCCAGTACTTC
CDR3: CASSLVSGGKETQYF

length: 11
size: many
V: TRBV28
J: TRBJ1-1
D: .
DNA: TGTGCCACGGTGGAGGGAGCTGAAGCTTTCTTT
CDR3: CATVEGAEAFF

length: 18
size: many
V: TRBV7-8
J: TRBJ2-5
D: TRBD2
DNA: TGTGCCAGCAGCTTATTGCATTGGCTAGCGGGATCTCAAGAGACCCAGTACTTC
CDR3: CASSLLHWLAGSQETQYF

length: 14
size: many
V: TRBV6-2/TRBV6-3
J: TRBJ2-3
D: .
DNA: TGTGCCAGCAGTTACTCGGGCGGAGCAGATACGCAGTATTTT
CDR3: CASSYSGGADTQYF

length: 12
size: .
V: TRBV7-9
J: TRBJ1-2
D: .
DNA: TGTGCCAGCAGCTTGGACTTCTTTGGCTACACCTTC
CDR3: CASSLDFFGYTF

length: 14
size: many
V: TRBV7-2
J: TRBJ2-7
D: .
DNA: TGTGCCAGCAGCTTAGGATCGGGGGACGACGAGCAGTACTTC
CDR3: CASSLGSGDDEQYF

length: 15
size: many
V: TRBV7-2
J: TRBJ2-7
D: .
DNA: TGTGCCAGCAGCCTCCGTAGCGAGCACCTCTACGAGCAGTACTTC
CDR3: CASSLRSEHLYEQYF

length: 14
size: .
V: TRBV12-3/TRBV12-4
J: TRBJ1-6
D: .
DNA: TGTGCCAGCAGTTTCGCCGGGGGCAATTCACCCCTCCACTTT
CDR3: CASSFAGGNSPLHF

length: 15
size: many
V: TRBV28
J: TRBJ1-1
D: .
DNA: TGTGCCAGCAGTTTAGGAGGTGCCTGGAACACTGAAGCTTTCTTT
CDR3: CASSLGGAWNTEAFF

length: 13
size: many
V: TRBV7-9
J: TRBJ1-1
D: .
DNA: TGTGCCAGCAGCATCGAGGGTCACACTGAAGCTTTCTTT
CDR3: CASSIEGHTEAFF

length: 15
size: many
V: TRBV7-2
J: TRBJ2-3
D: .
DNA: TGTGCCAGCAGCTTGGATTCTCCCGGCGGGGATACGCAGTATTTT
CDR3: CASSLDSPGGDTQYF

length: 15
size: .
V: TRBV7-2
J: TRBJ1-6
D: .
DNA: TGTGCCAGCAGCAGCTCCGGGACCCAAAATTCACCCCTCCACTTT
CDR3: CASSSSGTQNSPLHF

length: 14
size: few
V: TRBV25-1
J: TRBJ1-1
D: .
DNA: TGTGCCAGCAGTGCTCAGGGGTGGAGGACTGAAGCTTTCTTT
CDR3: CASSAQGWRTEAFF

length: 13
size: many
V: TRBV7-2
J: TRBJ2-3
D: .
DNA: TGTGCCAGCAGCTTGTCCCCCGCAGATACGCAGTATTTT
CDR3: CASSLSPADTQYF

length: 15
size: many
V: TRBV7-2
J: TRBJ2-3
D: .
DNA: TGTGCCAGCAGCTTAGGGCCGGGCAGAGGAGATACGCAGTATTTT
CDR3: CASSLGPGRGDTQYF

length: 14
size: many
V: TRBV7-2
J: TRBJ2-2
D: .
DNA: TGTGCCAGCAGCGCGGGTCCGAACACCGGGGAGCTGTTTTTT
CDR3: CASSAGPNTGELFF

length: 12
size: many
V: TRBV4-1
J: TRBJ1-6
D: .
DNA: TGCGCCAGCAGCCAAGGCAGGCCACCCCTCCACTTT
CDR3: CASSQGRPPLHF

length: 17
size: many
V: TRBV7-6
J: TRBJ2-1
D: TRBD2
DNA: TGTGCCAGCAGCTTAGGACGTAGCGGGAAAAAGTACAATGAGCAGTTCTTC
CDR3: CASSLGRSGKKYNEQFF

length: 12
size: many
V: TRBV24-1
J: TRBJ1-4
D: .
DNA: TGTGCCACCAGTGATGGCGGAGATCTGTGGTTGTTT
CDR3: CATSDGGDLWLF

length: 14
size: medium-sized
V: TRBV29-1
J: TRBJ2-5
D: .
DNA: TGCAGCGCCGGCGGGGGCGGGGGTGGAGAGACCCAGTACTTC
CDR3: CSAGGGGGGETQYF

length: 13
size: many
V: TRBV25-1
J: TRBJ1-1
D: TRBD1
DNA: TGTGCCAGCAGTGTCGGGACAGAGCTTCCAGCTTTCTTT
CDR3: CASSVGTELPAFF

length: 13
size: .
V: TRBV20-1
J: TRBJ2-7
D: TRBD2
DNA: TGCAGTGCGCTACTAGCGGGGAATTACGAGCAGTACTTC
CDR3: CSALLAGNYEQYF

length: 14
size: many
V: TRBV12-3/TRBV12-4
J: TRBJ1-1
D: .
DNA: TGTGCCAGCCGCGAACAGGGACGGGGCACTGAAGCTTTCTTT
CDR3: CASREQGRGTEAFF

length: 20
size: few
V: TRBV7-7
J: TRBJ1-1
D: .
DNA: TGTGCTAGCAACTTAAACTTCGGGAGGGCAGAATACATTATGAACACTGAAGCTTTCTTT
CDR3: CASNLNFGRAEYIMNTEAFF

length: 16
size: many
V: TRBV5-1
J: TRBJ2-1
D: .
DNA: TGCGCCAGCAGCTTGGCCTGGGCGGGACCCTACAATGAGCAGTTCTTC
CDR3: CASSLAWAGPYNEQFF

length: 17
size: many
V: TRBV4-3
J: TRBJ1-2
D: .
DNA: TGCGCCAGCAGCCAAGATAATGACGGCCGGGGGGACTATGGCTACACCTTC
CDR3: CASSQDNDGRGDYGYTF

length: 18
size: many
V: TRBV10-3
J: TRBJ2-4
D: .
DNA: TGTGCCATCAGTGAGGGACTAGGGGGGAGCTTAGCCAAAAACATTCAGTACTTC
CDR3: CAISEGLGGSLAKNIQYF

length: 13
size: many
V: TRBV25-1
J: TRBJ1-2
D: .
DNA: TGTGCCAGCAGTGCTGCCCCCGGACGGGGCTACACCTTC
CDR3: CASSAAPGRGYTF

length: 16
size: many
V: TRBV28
J: TRBJ2-1
D: TRBD2
DNA: TGTGCCAGCAGGGAGACTAGCGGGAGTTATGGGAATGAGCAGTTCTTC
CDR3: CASRETSGSYGNEQFF

length: 15
size: many
V: TRBV4-3
J: TRBJ2-7
D: TRBD1
DNA: TGCGCCAGCAGCCAAGATCCGGGACAGATCTACGAGCAGTACTTC
CDR3: CASSQDPGQIYEQYF

length: 13
size: many
V: TRBV7-6
J: TRBJ1-2
D: .
DNA: TGTGCCAGCAGTTCTACAGAGAACTATGGCTACACCTTC
CDR3: CASSSTENYGYTF

length: 16
size: few
V: TRBV3-1
J: TRBJ2-1
D: TRBD2
DNA: TGTGCCAGCAGCCAATCCGGGACTAGCGGTTACAATGAGCAGTTCTTC
CDR3: CASSQSGTSGYNEQFF

length: 14
size: .
V: TRBV12-3/TRBV12-4
J: TRBJ2-3
D: .
DNA: TGTGCCAGCAGTTTGATGGGGGGCATCGATACGCAGTATTTT
CDR3: CASSLMGGIDTQYF

length: 10
size: many
V: TRBV6-1
J: TRBJ2-1
D: .
DNA: TGTGCCAGCTCGAGGGGTGAGCAGTTCTTC
CDR3: CASSRGEQFF

length: 14
size: many
V: TRBV28
J: TRBJ2-7
D: TRBD2
DNA: TGTGCCAGCAGTCCAGCGGGAGTGCTGCTCGAGCAGTACTTC
CDR3: CASSPAGVLLEQYF

length: 18
size: many
V: TRBV7-8
J: TRBJ1-6
D: TRBD1
DNA: TGTGCCAGCAGCTTAGGCGGACAGGGACGAAAATTTAATTCACCCCTCCACTTT
CDR3: CASSLGGQGRKFNSPLHF

length: 16
size: many
V: TRBV7-8
J: TRBJ2-3
D: .
DNA: TGTGCCAGCAGCTTTCGGGACGTGACTAGCACAGATACGCAGTATTTT
CDR3: CASSFRDVTSTDTQYF

length: 16
size: many
V: TRBV20-1
J: TRBJ2-4
D: TRBD2
DNA: TGCAGTGCTAAGAATAATCGGGGGGGCACCAAAAACATTCAGTACTTC
CDR3: CSAKNNRGGTKNIQYF

length: 14
size: medium-sized
V: TRBV7-6
J: TRBJ2-3
D: .
DNA: TGTGCCAGCAGCTTAGCTGGGGCCACAGATACGCAGTATTTT
CDR3: CASSLAGATDTQYF

length: 14
size: many
V: TRBV7-2
J: TRBJ2-7
D: TRBD2
DNA: TGTGCCAGCAGCCTCCAACGGGGGGATCACGAGCAGTACTTC
CDR3: CASSLQRGDHEQYF

length: 14
size: many
V: TRBV7-2
J: TRBJ1-1
D: .
DNA: TGTGCCAGCAGCTCCGACCGGGGGAACACTGAAGCTTTCTTT
CDR3: CASSSDRGNTEAFF

length: 15
size: many
V: TRBV7-8
J: TRBJ2-3
D: .
DNA: TGTGCCAGCAGCTTACGAGATAAAGGTTCAGATACGCAGTATTTT
CDR3: CASSLRDKGSDTQYF

length: 15
size: few
V: TRBV6-2/TRBV6-3
J: TRBJ2-2
D: .
DNA: TGTGCCAGCGTACCGGTCGCCGCGAACACCGGGGAGCTGTTTTTT
CDR3: CASVPVAANTGELFF

length: 12
size: many
V: TRBV29-1
J: TRBJ2-7
D: .
DNA: TGCAGCGTAGGACAGTGGAGGGCCCAGCAGTACTTC
CDR3: CSVGQWRAQQYF

length: 14
size: many
V: TRBV7-2
J: TRBJ2-2
D: .
DNA: TGTGCCAGCAGCTTAGGGTGGCGAGGCGGGGAGCTGTTTTTT
CDR3: CASSLGWRGGELFF

length: 15
size: many
V: TRBV4-1
J: TRBJ1-5
D: .
DNA: TGCGCCAGCAGCCAAGAACTGCAACGGAGTCAGCCCCAGCATTTT
CDR3: CASSQELQRSQPQHF

length: 17
size: many
V: TRBV28
J: TRBJ2-3
D: TRBD2
DNA: TGTGCCAGCAGTTCGCTCCTAGCGGGAGGGCCGCCAGATACGCAGTATTTT
CDR3: CASSSLLAGGPPDTQYF

length: 17
size: many
V: TRBV19
J: TRBJ2-3
D: TRBD1
DNA: TGTGCCAGTAGTATGTCGGGACAGGGGCCTTCCACAGATACGCAGTATTTT
CDR3: CASSMSGQGPSTDTQYF

length: 16
size: many
V: TRBV7-2
J: TRBJ2-1
D: TRBD2
DNA: TGTGCCACGCGGTCCACCCTAGCGGGGATTTACAATGAGCAGTTCTTC
CDR3: CATRSTLAGIYNEQFF

length: 14
size: many
V: TRBV6-2/TRBV6-3
J: TRBJ2-1
D: .
DNA: TGTGCCAGCAGGCTGGGGACGAAGCTCGATGAGCAGTTCTTC
CDR3: CASRLGTKLDEQFF

length: 15
size: many
V: TRBV5-1
J: TRBJ2-1
D: .
DNA: TGCGCCAGCAGCTTGGCAACGGGAGCTACGGATGAGCAGTTCTTC
CDR3: CASSLATGATDEQFF

length: 19
size: many
V: TRBV7-2
J: TRBJ2-5
D: TRBD2
DNA: TGTGCCAGCAGCACCCGGACTAGCGGGGGGGCCGGGGCTCGCGAGACCCAGTACTTC
CDR3: CASSTRTSGGAGARETQYF

length: 15
size: many
V: TRBV20-1
J: TRBJ2-5
D: TRBD2
DNA: TGCAGTGCCTCCGAACTAGCGGGACGCCAAGAGACCCAGTACTTC
CDR3: CSASELAGRQETQYF

length: 17
size: many
V: TRBV28
J: TRBJ2-5
D: .
DNA: TGTGCCAGCAGTTTACCGCCAAGGGGGGGGGGCCAAGAGACCCAGTACTTC
CDR3: CASSLPPRGGGQETQYF